The 7 T cell receptor beta chains below were found in one sample sequenced in a study of PD-L1 blockade in urothelial cancer. The sample's time point: peripheral blood 6 weeks after treatment start. Using immunoSEQ multiplex PCR, the repertoire was profiled, and TCRdb retains in-frame clones only, with some absent. The table shows tens of thousands of clones, with 82% occurring only once. Sequenced material: PBMCs, taken around atezolizumab (anti-PD-L1) treatment. These receptors all come from a man in his sixties or seventies with urothelial cancer.

This CDR3 is CASSQGLAGGGGVEQFF. CDR3 DNA sequence: TGCGCCAGCAGCCAGGGACTAGCGGGAGGGGGAGGGGTTGAGCAGTTCTTC. This chain connects TRBV4-3 to TRBJ2-1, with 16 bases identical to TRBD2. The CDR3 spans 17 residues. The trim removed 3 bases at V and 9 bases at J, leaving 8 bases unmatched. Germline CDR1 and CDR2: LGHNA and YSLEER.

This clone has just one count. The rearrangement uses TRBV29-1 and TRBJ1-1; tentative D call: TRBD1 (6 bases). Trimming stripped 6 bases from V and 7 bases from J, with 18 bases between. There are 13 residues in the CDR3. Germline CDR1 and CDR2: SQVTM and ANQGSEA. The CDR3 DNA follows: TGCAGCGTCCGACCGGGACAAGGTCATGAAGCTTTCTTT. Translating it yields CSVRPGQGHEAFF.

The genes are TRBV4-1 and TRBJ1-2; D unclear. The CDR3 consists of 14 residues. V was pared by 0 bases and J by 2 bases, with 7 bases between. The germline gives CDR1 MGHRA, CDR2 YSYEKL. The CDR3 nucleotides are TGCGCCAGCAGCCAAGATACGGGAAACTATGGCTACACCTTC. It codes for CASSQDTGNYGYTF.

This chain joins TRBV6-6 and TRBJ2-7; D perhaps matches TRBD1 (5 bases). CDR1 MNHNY and CDR2 SVGAGI come from the germline V gene (reference sequence). There are 14 residues in the CDR3. The V end was cut by 0 bases, the J end by 2 bases, with 8 bases between. The DNA for the CDR3 is TGTGCCAGCAGTTACTCAAGGGGTACCTACGAGCAGTACTTC. As protein: CASSYSRGTYEQYF.

The genes are TRBV2 and TRBJ2-3; 9 nucleotides match TRBD2. CDR1 is SNHLY and CDR2 is FYNNEI in the germline V gene. This CDR3 region has 14 residues. V trimming: 4 bases; J trimming: 1 base; junction bases outside the gene matches: 0. This CDR3 is CASSVAGGTDTQYF. Written as DNA, the CDR3 is TGTGCCAGCAGTGTAGCGGGAGGCACAGATACGCAGTATTTT.

Here the CDR3 reads CASSIGGFIGSDTQYF. Written as DNA, the CDR3 is TGTGCCAGTAGTATCGGCGGCTTTATCGGTTCAGATACGCAGTATTTT. This chain joins TRBV19 and TRBJ2-3; D remains unclear. V was shortened by 3 bases and J by 4 bases, with 17 bases between the two germline ends. The CDR3 contains 16 residues. Germline CDR1 reads LNHDA; CDR2 reads SQIVND (reference sequence). Together with reference TRBV19 and TRBJ2-3, the CDR3 gives the full variable domain: DGGITQSPKYLFRKEGQNVTLSCEQNLNHDAMYWYRQDPGQGLRLIYYSQIVNDFQKGDIAEGYSVSREKKESFPLTVTSAQKNPTAFYLCASSIGGFIGSDTQYFGPGTRLTVL.

CDR3 nucleotides: TGTGCCAGCAGCCTTAGTCGGGACAGGGACTCTGGGGCCAACGTCCTGACTTTC. This gives the protein CASSLSRDRDSGANVLTF. The chain joins TRBV9 to TRBJ2-6, with 9 bases that match TRBD1. The V gene end was trimmed by 4 bases and the J gene end by 0 bases; junction bases not matched to a gene: 8. Germline-derived CDR1 and CDR2 are SGDLS and YYNGEE. The CDR3 runs to 18 residues.